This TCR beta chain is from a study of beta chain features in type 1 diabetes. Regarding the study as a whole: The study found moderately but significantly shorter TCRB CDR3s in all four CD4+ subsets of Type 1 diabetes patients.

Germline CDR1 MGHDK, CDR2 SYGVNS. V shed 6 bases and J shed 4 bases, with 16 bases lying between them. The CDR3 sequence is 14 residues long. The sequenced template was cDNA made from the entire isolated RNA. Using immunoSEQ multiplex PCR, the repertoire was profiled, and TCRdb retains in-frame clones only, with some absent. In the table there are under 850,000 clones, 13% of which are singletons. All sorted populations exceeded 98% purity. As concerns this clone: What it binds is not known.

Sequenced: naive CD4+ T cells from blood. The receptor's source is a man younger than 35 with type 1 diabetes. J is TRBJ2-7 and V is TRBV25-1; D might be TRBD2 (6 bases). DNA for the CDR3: TGTGCCAGCAGCTCATTATCGGGGGTATACGAGCAGTACTTC. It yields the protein CASSSLSGVYEQYF.